This TCR beta chain was captured in a study of cytomegalovirus exposure and HLA in healthy donors. Study outcomes and limitations: Later work showed greater clonal expansion in HLA-associated TCR beta chains than in equally common others.

The PCR ran on 60 Vbeta and 13 Jbeta primers. Assay used: immunoSEQ multiplex PCR; TCRdb lists only in-frame clones, some missing. Here the sample spans 120,000 to 150,000 clones, roughly 90% being singletons. About this clone: What it binds is not known. The germline gene is not matched at one end of the junction; a read error may be the cause.

The CDR3 has 16 residues. Germline V gives CDR1 MGHRA, CDR2 YSYEKL. The sample comprised PBMCs. The rearrangement links TRBV4-1 to TRBJ2-3, with 7 bases aligning to TRBD2. The source of this sequence is a woman between 40 and 55 years old in good health and CMV-seronegative. The CDR3, as DNA: TGCGCCAGCAGCCAAGACCCCAGCGGGACCACAGATACGCAATATTTT. Encoded protein: CASSQDPSGTTDTQYF.